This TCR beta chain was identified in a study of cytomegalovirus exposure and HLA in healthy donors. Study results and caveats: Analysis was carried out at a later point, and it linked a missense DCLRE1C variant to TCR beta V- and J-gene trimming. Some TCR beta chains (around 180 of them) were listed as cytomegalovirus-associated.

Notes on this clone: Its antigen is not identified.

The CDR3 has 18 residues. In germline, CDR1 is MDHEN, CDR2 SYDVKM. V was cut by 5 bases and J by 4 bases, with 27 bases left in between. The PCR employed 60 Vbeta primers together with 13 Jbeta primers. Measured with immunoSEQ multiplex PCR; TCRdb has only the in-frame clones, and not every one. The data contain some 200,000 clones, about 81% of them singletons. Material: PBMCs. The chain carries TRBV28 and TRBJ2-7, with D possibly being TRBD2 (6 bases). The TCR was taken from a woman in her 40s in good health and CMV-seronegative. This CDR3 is CASSPGPGGAPVEYEQYF. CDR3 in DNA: TGTGCCAGCAGTCCCGGGCCCGGCGGGGCCCCAGTGGAATACGAGCAGTACTTC.